Sequencing of this T cell receptor (beta chain) was carried out in a study of cytotoxic CD8 clonotypes in ibrutinib-treated CLL. Background on the study: The study recorded mean values of approximately 260,000 productive templates and approximately 94,000 productive rearrangements per sample. Broader study findings: Exceeding age-matched healthy donors, baseline clonality also tracked the counts of circulating CD8+ T cells. Private clonotypes, not public ones, expanded at ibrutinib response.

Turning to this clone: Its antigen is currently unknown.

The CDR3 runs 12 residues. With 6 bases removed from V and 1 base from J, the gap between germline ends came to 6 bases. The germline V gene has CDR1 SGHRS and CDR2 YFSETQ. Clones were sequenced by immunoSEQ multiplex PCR, and TCRdb holds only the in-frame ones, with some missing. The repertoire includes over 100,000 clones, approximately 83% of them detected once, and under 2.5% sits in the top ten. Sequenced material: PBMCs, taken after 24 months of ibrutinib treatment. This TCR was sampled from a human donor with chronic lymphocytic leukemia. The chain is built from TRBV5-1 and TRBJ2-3, with D unclear. The CDR3, as DNA: TGCGCCAGCAAGTCGGGCACAGATACGCAGTATTTT. This codes for CASKSGTDTQYF. Together with reference TRBV5-1 and TRBJ2-3, the CDR3 gives the full variable domain: KAGVTQTPRYLIKTRGQQVTLSCSPISGHRSVSWYQQTPGQGLQFLFEYFSETQRNKGNFPGRFSGRQFSNSRSEMNVSTLELGDSALYLCASKSGTDTQYFGPGTRLTVL.